A single T cell receptor beta chain is shown here with its context. Its matching antigen is unknown. The data belong to a study of T cell responses to AZD1222 COVID-19 vaccine. Study at large: Doses given second, at about 4 or about 12 weeks, were pooled. Points from the study as a whole: Repertoire sampling was restricted to post-peak T cell response timepoints. Clonal diversity was possibly underestimated; the donors were predominantly white British and more often female.

The CDR3 is 14 amino acids. The V end lost 1 base, the J end lost 4 bases, and 10 bases lay between the germline ends. The germline V gene encodes CDR1 SGHVS and CDR2 FQNEAQ. Assay: immunoSEQ multiplex PCR; the TCRdb copy retains only in-frame clones and omits some. The sample holds about 120,000 clones; approximately 89% are singletons and the top ten take around 9.3%. The sample here was peripheral blood, taken on day 0 of AZD1222 vaccination. This sequence originates from an adult in good health. The J gene is TRBJ2-5, the V gene TRBV7-8; unclear D gene. CDR3 nucleotides: TGTGCCAGCAGCTTAGTTCTGGGCGGAGAGACCCAGTACTTC. Its protein is CASSLVLGGETQYF.